The rows below give T cell receptor beta chains drawn from one sample of a study of shared clonotypes between healthy human individuals. Here immunoSEQ multiplex PCR was the method, and the copy in TCRdb shows in-frame clones only, minus some. Among around 640,000 clones, roughly 96% were seen once, and the ten largest hold approximately 0.1%. Sequencing input: naive CD8+ T cells sorted from blood. The receptors originated from a woman aged 30 to 39 in good health. The CDR3 runs from the conserved cysteine through the conserved F or W. A D gene is named only where the DNA matches it firmly. Only some rows state a clone size, as once, few, many or a class for expanded clones.

>TRBV11-2|NA|TRBJ2-5|NA
CASSLDPRGSEQYF
TGTGCCAGCAGCTTAGATCCTCGGGGGAGTGAGCAGTACTTC
>TRBV20-1|NA|TRBJ1-2|NA
CSARLGVGYTF
TGCAGTGCTAGATTAGGGGTTGGCTACACCTTC
>TRBV13|NA|TRBJ1-2|NA
CASSLRGAVYGYTF
TGTGCCAGCAGCTTAAGAGGGGCAGTCTATGGCTACACCTTC
>TRBV7-9|TRBD2|TRBJ2-1|NA
CASSPLAYNEQFF
TGTGCCAGCAGCCCACTAGCGTACAATGAGCAGTTCTTC
>TRBV6-1|NA|TRBJ2-1|NA
CASSEYEQFF
TGTGCCAGCAGTGAATATGAGCAGTTCTTC
>TRBV27|TRBD1|TRBJ2-5|NA
CASSSPTWGTGGEQYF
TGTGCCAGCAGTTCGCCCACGTGGGGGACAGGCGGAGAGCAGTACTTC
>TRBV19|NA|TRBJ2-2|NA
CASSTWAGATGELFF
TGTGCCAGTAGTACCTGGGCCGGGGCGACCGGGGAGCTGTTTTTT
>TRBV19|NA|TRBJ2-1|NA
CASSPGVAIYNEQFF
TGTGCCAGTAGTCCCGGGGTAGCGATCTACAATGAGCAGTTCTTC
>TRBV29-1|NA|TRBJ2-5|NA
CSVEDWGKTQYF
TGCAGCGTTGAAGACTGGGGAAAGACCCAGTACTTC
>TRBV4-1|TRBD1|TRBJ2-2|NA
CASSQVGQGRVNGELFF
TGCGCCAGCAGCCAGGTCGGACAGGGCCGGGTCAACGGGGAGCTGTTTTTT
>TRBV2|NA|TRBJ2-3|NA
CASSDRFGVKAKSTDTQYF
TGTGCCAGCAGTGATCGGTTTGGTGTGAAGGCCAAGAGCACAGATACGCAGTATTTT
>TRBV2|NA|TRBJ1-5|NA
CASSGSDTFRNQPQHF
TGTGCCAGCAGTGGGTCCGATACATTCCGGAATCAGCCCCAGCATTTT
>TRBV27|TRBD1|TRBJ2-7|NA
CASSLGQGGMPEQYF
TGTGCCAGCAGTTTAGGACAGGGTGGGATGCCCGAGCAGTACTTC
>TRBV5-4|TRBD1|TRBJ2-7|NA
CASSLAPGGTYEQYF
TGTGCCAGCAGCTTGGCCCCAGGGGGTACCTACGAGCAGTACTTC
>TRBV27|NA|TRBJ2-3|NA
CASRWGDDTQYF
TGTGCCAGCAGATGGGGCGACGATACGCAGTATTTT
>TRBV4-1|NA|TRBJ2-4|NA
CASSQDIPGSVSKNIQYF
TGCGCCAGCAGCCAAGATATTCCGGGGTCCGTCTCCAAAAACATTCAGTACTTC
>TRBV5-4|TRBD2|TRBJ2-7|NA
CASSSGSYEQYF
TGTGCCAGCTCCAGCGGGAGCTACGAGCAGTACTTC
>TRBV28|NA|TRBJ1-1|NA
CASSLLTGHSTEAFF
TGTGCCAGCAGTTTACTCACGGGACACTCCACTGAAGCTTTCTTT
>TRBV2|TRBD1|TRBJ1-1|NA
CASSATGGAGTEAFF
TGTGCCAGCAGTGCCACAGGGGGCGCAGGAACTGAAGCTTTCTTT
>TRBV27|TRBD1|TRBJ1-2|NA
CASSLKGGQSYGYTF
TGTGCCAGCAGCCTTAAGGGGGGACAGTCCTATGGCTACACCTTC
>TRBV5-1|NA|TRBJ2-5|NA
CASSPTGGVETQYF
TGCGCCAGCAGCCCGACGGGCGGGGTCGAGACCCAGTACTTC
>TRBV19|NA|TRBJ1-1|few
CASKGTEEAFF
TGTGCCAGCAAGGGGACGGAGGAAGCTTTCTTT
>TRBV29-1|NA|TRBJ2-1|NA
CSLVVVNEQFF
TGCAGCCTGGTTGTGGTCAATGAGCAGTTCTTC
>TRBV4-1|TRBD1|TRBJ1-4|NA
CASSPKNQGEYNEKLFF
TGCGCCAGCAGCCCGAAAAACCAGGGGGAATATAATGAAAAACTGTTTTTT
>TRBV6-6|TRBD2|TRBJ2-1|NA
CASSQAGGLGEEQFF
TGTGCCAGCAGTCAAGCGGGAGGGCTAGGGGAGGAGCAGTTCTTC
>TRBV11-3|NA|TRBJ2-2|NA
CASSQVRGTGELFF
TGTGCCAGCAGCCAAGTTCGGGGCACCGGGGAGCTGTTTTTT
>TRBV10-2|NA|TRBJ1-2|NA
CASSEDLYGYTF
TGCGCCAGCAGTGAAGATCTATATGGCTACACCTTC
>TRBV27|NA|TRBJ2-1|NA
CASSLGHSNEQFF
TGTGCCAGCAGTCTGGGACATTCCAATGAGCAGTTCTTC